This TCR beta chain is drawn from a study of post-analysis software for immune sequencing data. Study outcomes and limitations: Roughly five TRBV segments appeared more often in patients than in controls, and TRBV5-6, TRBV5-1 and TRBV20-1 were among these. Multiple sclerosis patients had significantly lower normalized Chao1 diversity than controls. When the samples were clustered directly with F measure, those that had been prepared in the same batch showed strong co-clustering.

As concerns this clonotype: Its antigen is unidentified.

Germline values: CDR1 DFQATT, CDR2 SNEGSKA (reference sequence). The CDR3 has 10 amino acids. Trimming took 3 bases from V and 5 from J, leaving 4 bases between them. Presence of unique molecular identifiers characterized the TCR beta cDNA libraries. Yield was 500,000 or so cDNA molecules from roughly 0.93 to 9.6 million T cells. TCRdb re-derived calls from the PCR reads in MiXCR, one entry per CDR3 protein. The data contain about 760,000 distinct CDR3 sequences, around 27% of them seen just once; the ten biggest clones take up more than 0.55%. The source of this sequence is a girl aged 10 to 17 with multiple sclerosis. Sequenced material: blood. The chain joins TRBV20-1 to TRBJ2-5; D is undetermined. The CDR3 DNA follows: TGCAGTGCTAGCGAGGAGACCCAGTACTTC. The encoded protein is CSASEETQYF.